These T cell receptor beta chains were read from a single sample in a study of beta chain features in type 1 diabetes. Sequencing used immunoSEQ multiplex PCR; TCRdb keeps in-frame clones, though not all of them. This table has about 900,000 clones, 17% appearing once. Sequenced: naive CD4+ T cells from blood. All receptors come from a woman under 30 in good health. Both conserved end residues are part of each CDR3. Clone sizes are given selectively: once, few, many, or a class where the clone is expanded.

TRBV9 | few | CASSVEQGGDTQYF
TRBV5-1 | NA | CASSLGWSNEKLFF
TRBV4-3 | NA | CASSPGGRDYNEQFF
TRBV6-6 | few | CASNQRLNTEAFF
TRBV6-5 | few | CASSYSGSGNYEQYF
TRBV5-1 | NA | CASSLVGTSGRYEQYF
TRBV29-1 | NA | CSVERGLAFGSEQFF
TRBV11-2 | NA | CASSLGVDQPQHF
TRBV5-1 | few | CASSLGNSEKLFF
TRBV28 | NA | CASSPPTGSRTDTQYF
TRBV18 | few | CASSPPGGNYGYTF
TRBV10-3 | NA | CAIRQQGEQYF
TRBV28 | few | CASSFGTRYEQYF
TRBV7-9 | NA | CASSPARTGGVEQFF
TRBV28 | few | CASTRGLETQYF
TRBV10-3 | NA | CAISELQEVGNTGELFF
TRBV21-1 | few | CASSKVWASGSISSYEQYF
TRBV10-3 | few | CAISTSGGYEQYF
TRBV19 | NA | CASTTGRDTDTQYF
TRBV10-2 | NA | CASRFGGKAEAFF
TRBV28 | NA | CASSTTGADTQYF
TRBV18 | NA | CASSLLDSLSGNTIYF
TRBV7-9 | NA | CASSLVGVNTEAFF
TRBV5-4 | NA | CASSWGGLSSYEQYF
TRBV10-3 | few | CAIGETGGGNQPQHF
TRBV2 | NA | CASSGQGTVTEAFF
TRBV19 | NA | CASSTPPGTSGRPAVTQYF
TRBV6-5 | NA | CASNVAGGGSDTQYF
TRBV14 | NA | CASSPRGFSNYGYTF
TRBV18 | few | CASSPLARQGSSYEQYF
TRBV7-2 | NA | CASKRDGSGYPQVPAFF
TRBV5-6 | few | CASSTDSYWTEAFF
TRBV2 | few | CASSERRGYGYTF
TRBV19 | few | CASSIPQYTEAFF
TRBV15 | few | CATSRDRVGDEQFF
TRBV5-1 | few | CASSLTGGNTGELFF
TRBV29-1 | few | CSVRLAGGTYNEQFF
TRBV7-3 | NA | CASSAMGWGAGTGELFF
TRBV6-6 | few | CASSYDSVNTGELFF
TRBV28 | NA | CASSPGQGYEQYF
TRBV7-3 | NA | CASSPMGPNTGELFF
TRBV9 | NA | CASSVGQTSYEQYF
TRBV11-2 | NA | CASSLDVQGGLEQYF
TRBV10-3 | few | CAISGPPAADTQYF
TRBV5-4 | NA | CASSLAVFTDTQYF
TRBV28 | few | CASTRLPNNEQFF
TRBV5-8 | NA | CASLPGQGSYNEQFF
TRBV28 | few | CASRPRTSGRHEQFF
TRBV28 | NA | CASSDGRNYGYTF
TRBV5-1 | NA | CASSWTGLAGVNEQFF
TRBV4-2 | NA | CASSQDWTSGSRNF
TRBV6-5 | NA | CASSYMGGQPQHF
TRBV4-3 | few | CASSPRTTFGDTQYF
TRBV28 | few | CASTARRDLSNEQFF
TRBV6-1 | few | CASSLGQGGDYTF
TRBV7-9 | few | CASSLTGTSGRFTYNEQFF
TRBV7-9 | few | CASSLGGWDPTDTQYF
TRBV6-6 | NA | CASNSRGNEQFF
TRBV6-4 | few | CASSGRTDTQYF